This T cell receptor (beta chain) was identified in a study of long-term antiretroviral therapy in people with HIV. The germline gives CDR1 GTSNPN, CDR2 SVGIG (reference sequence). The trim removed 1 base at V and 5 bases at J, leaving 4 bases unmatched. CDR3 size: 13 residues. Sequencing relied on immunoSEQ assay v3.0, run at survey level. TCRdb's copy holds only in-frame clones and misses some; the assay was immunoSEQ multiplex PCR. The table lists fewer than 8,500 clones, over 70% of them singletons, with roughly 14% in the top ten. About this clone itself: As yet, its antigen is unknown.

At minimum, one pre-ART and two post-ART PBMC samples were obtained from each donor. Findings and limits, study-wide: Unavailable data included ART adherence, viral resistance and therapy changes (switches in treatment).

The sequencing here drew on unsorted PBMCs, taken 2.5 to 2.7 years before starting antiretroviral therapy. The genes are TRBV30 and TRBJ2-7; 8 nucleotides align to TRBD1. This TCR came from a man aged 35-49 years with HIV. This chain's CDR3 is CAWSADRAHEQYF. CDR3 nucleotides: TGTGCCTGGAGTGCGGACAGGGCTCACGAGCAGTACTTC.